The T cell receptor beta chain described here comes from a study of early T cells in non-severe SARS-CoV-2 infection. Whole-study context: With bulk RNA from unsorted whole blood as input, sequencing yielded unpaired chains.

Individual cDNA molecules received unique molecular identifiers. A single record per CDR3 protein comes from TCRdb applying MiXCR to the 5' RACE reads. The data hold roughly 70,000 distinct CDR3 sequences, with roughly an eighth observed a single time. This clonotype was detected ten times or more. The antigen is not known. Overall study results and limits: Comparison of clonotypes with VDJdb favored anti-spike CD8 responses while missing private and CD4 specificities.

Deletions cut 5 bases from V and 6 bases from J, with 23 bases between. In germline, CDR1 is MNHEY, CDR2 SVGEGT. CDR3 length: 16 amino acids. The sequencing sample was made of whole blood. This chain links TRBV6-2 or TRBV6-3 with TRBJ2-7; D perhaps matches TRBD2 (6 bases). The receptor's source is an adult who was a healthcare worker with PCR-confirmed SARS-CoV-2 infection or an uninfected control (not recorded which). In nucleotides, the CDR3 is TGTGCCAGCAGTGGGACTTTATTCCCCGAGGGCGGCGAGCAGTACTTC. Translation: CASSGTLFPEGGEQYF.